Included here is one TCR beta chain sequence, with context. Germline V gene lookup returns CDR1 MNHEY and CDR2 SVGAGI. The CDR3 length is 15 residues. Trimming took 6 bases from V and 0 from J, leaving 15 bases between them. The protocol was immunoSEQ multiplex PCR, while the TCRdb copy is restricted to in-frame clones and leaves out a portion. Found here are some 340,000 clones, over 90% of them singletons; the top ten hold less than 4%. This entry is derived from a study of blood T cell repertoires in COVID-19. About the study: Acute and convalescent COVID-19 samples came from the United States, Italy and Spain. From T cells, B-cell-depleted T cells, or PBMCs came the material, which was cDNA or gDNA.

This sequence was found in a woman aged 25 to 39 who had been exposed to COVID-19. Material: PBMCs or T cells enriched from blood (not recorded which). This chain joins TRBV6-5 and TRBJ2-7, with D tentatively TRBD1 (5 bases). CDR3: CASRHRQISSYEQYF. The CDR3 bases are TGTGCCAGCAGACACAGGCAAATAAGCTCCTACGAGCAGTACTTC.